The following is a T cell receptor beta chain sequence with its context. The antigen remains unidentified. These data come from a study of T cell responses to AZD1222 COVID-19 vaccine. Study-level points and caveats: As reported, nearly half of all spike-specific TCRs target variant regions that are unmutated. Researchers took repertoire samples only after the peak T cell response had come. Donors were chiefly white British, with a greater number of females, and clonal diversity was perhaps underestimated.

Assay used: immunoSEQ multiplex PCR; TCRdb lists only in-frame clones, some missing. The top ten hold about 7.5% of the sample, which has approximately 140,000 clones, less than 95% seen once. The CDR3 is 13 amino acids. V shed 7 bases and J 4 bases; nucleotides not matched to a gene: 1. Germline CDR1 is KGHDR and CDR2 is SFDVKD. Sample: peripheral blood, taken 28 days after the second dose of the MenACWY control vaccine. The V call is TRBV24-1, the J call TRBJ2-1; 9 bases are a match to TRBD1. The TCR comes from an adult who received the MenACWY meningococcal vaccine as a control. This CDR3 is CATRDRGYNEQFF. CDR3 in DNA: TGTGCCACCAGGGACAGGGGTTACAATGAGCAGTTCTTC.